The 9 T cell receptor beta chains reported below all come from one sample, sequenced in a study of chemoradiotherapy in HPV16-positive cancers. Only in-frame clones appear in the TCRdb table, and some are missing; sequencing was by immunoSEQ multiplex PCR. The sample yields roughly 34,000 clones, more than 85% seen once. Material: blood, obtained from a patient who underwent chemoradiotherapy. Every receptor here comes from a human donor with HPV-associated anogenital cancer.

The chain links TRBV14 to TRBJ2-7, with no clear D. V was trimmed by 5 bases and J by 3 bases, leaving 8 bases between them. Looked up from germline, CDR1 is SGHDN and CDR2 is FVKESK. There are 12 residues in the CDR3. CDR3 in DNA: TGTGCCAGCAGCTTGGACGGCTACGAGCAGTACTTC. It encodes CASSLDGYEQYF.

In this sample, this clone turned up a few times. CDR3: CASSLGTDAGYTF. The CDR3 DNA reads TGTGCCAGCAGCTTGGGGACAGATGCAGGCTACACCTTC. The rearrangement joins TRBV11-2 to TRBJ1-2; 7 nucleotides agree with TRBD1. This CDR3 contains 13 residues. CDR1 is SGHAT, CDR2 FQNNGV, per germline. V shed 3 bases, J shed 8 bases, and the junction held 6 bases outside the gene matches. The full variable domain, rest sourced from reference TRBV11-2 and TRBJ1-2, is EAGVAQSPRYKIIEKRQSVAFWCNPISGHATLYWYQQILGQGPKLLIQFQNNGVVDDSQLPKDRFSAERLKGVDSTLKIQPAKLEDSAVYLCASSLGTDAGYTFGSGTRLTVV.

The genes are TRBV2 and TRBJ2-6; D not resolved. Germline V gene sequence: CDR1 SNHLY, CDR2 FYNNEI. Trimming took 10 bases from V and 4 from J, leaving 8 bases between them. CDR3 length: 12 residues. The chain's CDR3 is CAKDQGANVLTF. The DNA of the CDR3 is TGTGCCAAAGATCAAGGGGCCAACGTCCTGACTTTC. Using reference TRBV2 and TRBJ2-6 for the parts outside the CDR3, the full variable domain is EPEVTQTPSHQVTQMGQEVILRCVPISNHLYFYWYRQILGQKVEFLVSFYNNEISEKSEIFDDQFSVERPDGSNFTLKIRSTKLEDSAMYFCAKDQGANVLTFGAGSRLTVL.

CDR3: CASRDRGRRGTEAFF. In DNA form, the CDR3 reads TGTGCCAGCCGGGACAGGGGAAGGAGGGGGACTGAAGCTTTCTTT. The chain recombines TRBV18 with TRBJ1-1; 10 bases map to TRBD1. The CDR3 runs to 15 residues. J was trimmed by 5 bases and V by 8 bases; bases with no gene match: 11. CDR1 and CDR2 (germline): KGHSH, LQKENI.

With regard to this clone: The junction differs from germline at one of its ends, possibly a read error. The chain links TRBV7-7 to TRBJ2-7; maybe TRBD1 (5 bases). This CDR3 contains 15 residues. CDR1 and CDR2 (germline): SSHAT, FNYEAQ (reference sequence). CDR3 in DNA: TGTGCTAGCAGCTTAGGTCAGGGATTAACGTACGAGCAGTACTTC. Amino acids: CASSLGQGLTYEQYF.

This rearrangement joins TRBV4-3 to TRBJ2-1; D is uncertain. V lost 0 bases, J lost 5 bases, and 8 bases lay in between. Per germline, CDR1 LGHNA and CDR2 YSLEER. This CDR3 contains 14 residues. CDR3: CASSQDFPNNEQFF. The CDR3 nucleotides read TGCGCCAGCAGCCAAGATTTCCCGAACAATGAGCAGTTCTTC.

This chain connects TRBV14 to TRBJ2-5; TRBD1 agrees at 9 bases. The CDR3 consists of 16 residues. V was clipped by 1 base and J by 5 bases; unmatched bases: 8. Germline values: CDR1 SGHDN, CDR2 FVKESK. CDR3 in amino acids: CASSQGTDRGLETQYF. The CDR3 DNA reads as TGTGCCAGCAGCCAAGGAACAGACAGGGGGTTGGAGACCCAGTACTTC.

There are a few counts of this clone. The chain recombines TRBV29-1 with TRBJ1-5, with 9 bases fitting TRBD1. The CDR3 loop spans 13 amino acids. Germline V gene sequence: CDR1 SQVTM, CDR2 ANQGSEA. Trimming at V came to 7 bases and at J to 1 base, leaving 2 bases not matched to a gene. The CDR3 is CSAGQGSNQPQHF. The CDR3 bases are TGCAGCGCCGGACAGGGGAGCAATCAGCCCCAGCATTTT.

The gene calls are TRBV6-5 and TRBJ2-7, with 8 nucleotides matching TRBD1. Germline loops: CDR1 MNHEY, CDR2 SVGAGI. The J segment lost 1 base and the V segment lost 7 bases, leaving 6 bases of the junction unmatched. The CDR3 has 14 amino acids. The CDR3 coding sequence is TGTGCCAGCAAGGTCGGACAGGGATCCTACGAGCAGTACTTC. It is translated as CASKVGQGSYEQYF.